A single sample is the source of the 7 T cell receptor beta chains below, sequenced in a study of early T cells in non-severe SARS-CoV-2 infection. From the 5' RACE reads, TCRdb called clonotypes with MiXCR, one entry per CDR3 protein. Of 56,000 or so distinct CDR3 sequences in the sample, approximately 16% were seen once. The sample here was whole blood, taken at baseline. Receptors originate from an adult who was a healthcare worker with PCR-confirmed SARS-CoV-2 infection or an uninfected control (not recorded which).

This chain connects TRBV7-2 to TRBJ1-6, with 7 bases fitting TRBD1. The CDR3 contains 15 residues. In germline, CDR1 is SGHTA, CDR2 FQGNSA. V was pared by 2 bases and J by 5 bases, with 3 bases of the junction left unmatched. CDR3 in amino acids: CASSLTGVNNSPLHF. The DNA of the CDR3 is TGTGCCAGCAGCTTAACAGGGGTAAATAATTCACCCCTCCACTTT.

CDR3 in amino acids: CAISDSDRDRDNSPLHF. The CDR3 region has the DNA TGTGCCATCAGTGATTCGGACCGGGACAGGGATAATTCACCCCTCCACTTT. The chain uses TRBV10-3 and TRBJ1-6, with TRBD1 matching over 9 bases. V gave up 3 bases and J gave up 5 bases; unmatched junction bases: 8. This CDR3 has 17 residues. Germline assignment: CDR1 ENHRY and CDR2 SYGVKD.

The table lists this clonotype with a few counts. The V and J genes are TRBV7-2 and TRBJ2-3; D tentatively fits TRBD1 or TRBD2 (5 bases each). The germline CDR1 and CDR2 sequences are SGHTA and FQGNSA. The CDR3 totals 14 residues. V shed 5 bases and J shed 0 bases, with 9 bases lying between them. CDR3 residues: CASSLGPSTDTQYF. As DNA, the CDR3 is TGTGCCAGCAGCCTGGGACCCAGCACAGATACGCAGTATTTT. Based on the CDR3 plus reference TRBV7-2 and TRBJ2-3, the full variable domain is GAGVSQSPSNKVTEKGKDVELRCDPISGHTALYWYRQSLGQGLEFLIYFQGNSAPDKSGLPSDRFSAERTGGSVSTLTIQRTQQEDSAVYLCASSLGPSTDTQYFGPGTRLTVL.

There are many counts of this clonotype. The rearrangement joins TRBV28 to TRBJ2-7; D call uncertain. This CDR3 has 15 amino acids. Trimming removed 3 bases at V and 0 bases at J, with 12 bases between. Germline V lookup: CDR1 MDHEN, CDR2 SYDVKM. Here the CDR3 reads CASSFLGAASYEQYF. CDR3 nucleotide sequence: TGTGCCAGCAGTTTTCTGGGCGCCGCCTCCTACGAGCAGTACTTC.

This clonotype was recorded a few times. The V call is TRBV28, the J call TRBJ1-1; D unclear. This CDR3 has 13 residues. The V and J ends lost 3 bases and 6 bases respectively, with 11 bases between them. Germline assignment: CDR1 MDHEN and CDR2 SYDVKM. The CDR3, as DNA: TGTGCCAGCAGTTTGTTGCAGGTACCTGAAGCTTTCTTT. It translates to CASSLLQVPEAFF.

V and J are TRBV14 and TRBJ1-2; D unclear. CDR1 is SGHDN and CDR2 is FVKESK in the germline V gene. The CDR3 covers 14 residues. Trimming stripped 1 base from V and 4 bases from J, with 10 bases between. CDR3 sequence: CASSQARSAYGYTF. CDR3 sequence (DNA): TGTGCCAGCAGCCAAGCTCGGAGCGCCTATGGCTACACCTTC.

In this sample, this clonotype turned up a few times. J is TRBJ2-7 and V is TRBV3-1, with TRBD1 as a possible D gene (6 bases). CDR1 LGHDT and CDR2 YNNKEL come from the germline V gene (reference sequence). There are 15 residues in the CDR3. The germline V and J ends were trimmed by 0 bases and 3 bases, with 12 bases remaining between them. The CDR3: CASSQENRVDYEQYF. For the CDR3, the DNA is TGTGCCAGCAGCCAAGAAAACAGGGTGGACTACGAGCAGTACTTC.